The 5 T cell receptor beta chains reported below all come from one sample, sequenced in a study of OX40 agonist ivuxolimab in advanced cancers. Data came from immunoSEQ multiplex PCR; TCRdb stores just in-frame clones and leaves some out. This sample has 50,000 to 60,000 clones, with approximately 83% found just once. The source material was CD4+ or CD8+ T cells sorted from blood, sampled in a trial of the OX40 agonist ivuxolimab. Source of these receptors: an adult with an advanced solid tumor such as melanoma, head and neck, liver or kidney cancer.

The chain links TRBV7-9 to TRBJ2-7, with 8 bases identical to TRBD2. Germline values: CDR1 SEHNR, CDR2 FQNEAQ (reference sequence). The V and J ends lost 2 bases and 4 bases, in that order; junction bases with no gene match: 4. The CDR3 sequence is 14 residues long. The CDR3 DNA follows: TGTGCCAGCAGCTTAAGCGGGAGTTGGTACGAGCAGTACTTC. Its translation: CASSLSGSWYEQYF.

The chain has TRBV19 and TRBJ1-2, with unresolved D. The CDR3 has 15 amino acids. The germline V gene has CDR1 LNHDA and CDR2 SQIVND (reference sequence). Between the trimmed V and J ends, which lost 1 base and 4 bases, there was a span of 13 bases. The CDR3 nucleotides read TGTGCCAGTAGTATAGGGCGGGGAGTCGCCTATGGCTACACCTTC. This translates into CASSIGRGVAYGYTF.

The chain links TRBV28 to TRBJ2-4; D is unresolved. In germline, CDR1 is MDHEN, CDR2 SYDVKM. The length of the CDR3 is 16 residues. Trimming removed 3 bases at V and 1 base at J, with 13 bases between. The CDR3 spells CASSLWSPKAKNIQYF. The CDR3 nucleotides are TGTGCCAGCAGTTTGTGGTCCCCGAAGGCCAAAAACATTCAGTACTTC.

The CDR3 DNA follows: TGTGCCAGCAGTCCTCAATGGACTAGCGGGTTTGACGCAGATACGCAGTATTTT. Its protein product is CASSPQWTSGFDADTQYF. The genes are TRBV27 and TRBJ2-3; 11 nucleotides align to TRBD2. Germline assignment: CDR1 MNHEY and CDR2 SMNVEV (reference sequence). This CDR3 is 18 amino acids long. The V and J ends lost 5 bases and 4 bases, in that order; junction bases with no gene match: 14.

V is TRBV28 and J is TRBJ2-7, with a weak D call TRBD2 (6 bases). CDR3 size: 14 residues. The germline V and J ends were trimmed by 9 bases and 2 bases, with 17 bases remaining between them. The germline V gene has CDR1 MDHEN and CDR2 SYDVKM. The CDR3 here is CASWPSSDTYEQYF. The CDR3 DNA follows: TGTGCCAGTTGGCCTTCTAGCGATACCTACGAGCAGTACTTC.